Presented here are 21 T cell receptor beta chains from one specimen sequenced in a study of cytomegalovirus exposure and HLA in healthy donors. Amplification used 60 Vbeta primers and 13 Jbeta primers. Sequencing was performed with immunoSEQ multiplex PCR; in TCRdb, only in-frame clones are kept and a portion is missing. The top ten clones hold over 10% of a sample with under 140,000 clones, 76% of them seen once. The sample consisted of PBMCs. Receptors were obtained from a man younger than 45 in good health and CMV-seropositive.

The chain uses TRBV9 and TRBJ1-4, with 7 bases that match TRBD1. With 4 bases clipped from V and 3 bases from J, the junction kept 6 bases outside the gene matches. In germline, CDR1 is SGDLS, CDR2 YYNGEE. There are 15 residues in the CDR3. CDR3 protein: CASSPGGRANEKLFF. CDR3 sequence (DNA): TGTGCCAGCAGCCCAGGGGGAAGGGCTAATGAAAAACTGTTTTTT.

The V gene is TRBV4-3, the J gene TRBJ1-6, with TRBD1 identical over 8 bases. Unmatched junction bases numbered 1, after V lost 0 bases and J lost 6 bases. Germline V lookup: CDR1 LGHNA, CDR2 YSLEER. There are 15 residues in the CDR3. CDR3 loop: CASSQEDRANSPLHF. In DNA, the CDR3 is TGCGCCAGCAGCCAAGAGGACAGGGCTAATTCACCCCTCCACTTT.

This chain joins TRBV9 and TRBJ2-1, with a weak D call TRBD2 (6 bases). The germline V gene has CDR1 SGDLS and CDR2 YYNGEE. The CDR3 runs 13 residues. V lost 2 bases, J lost 7 bases, and 10 bases lay in between. The CDR3 sequence is CASSVWGVNEQFF. The DNA of the CDR3 is TGTGCCAGCAGCGTGTGGGGGGTGAATGAGCAGTTCTTC.

This clone was observed a handful of times. The chain links TRBV6-5 to TRBJ1-3; 7 bases agree with TRBD1. Germline values: CDR1 MNHEY, CDR2 SVGAGI. V was clipped by 4 bases and J by 0 bases; unmatched bases: 6. This CDR3 is 16 amino acids long. CDR3 amino acids: CASSLGQPSSGNTIYF. The CDR3 DNA is TGTGCCAGCAGTTTGGGACAGCCTAGCTCTGGAAACACCATATATTTT.

This chain connects TRBV28 to TRBJ2-5; possibly TRBD1 for D (5 bases). With 1 base removed from V and 11 bases from J, the gap between germline ends came to 8 bases. CDR3 length equals 11 residues. The germline V gene encodes CDR1 MDHEN and CDR2 SYDVKM. Here the CDR3 reads CASSLLTVQYF. The CDR3 bases are TGTGCCAGCAGTTTATTGACAGTTCAGTACTTC.

This chain links TRBV11-2 with TRBJ2-1, with a tentative D call TRBD1 (6 bases). This CDR3 spans 17 amino acids. Trimming removed 0 bases from V and 3 bases from J, with 15 bases in between. The germline V gene has CDR1 SGHAT and CDR2 FQNNGV. CDR3 loop: CASSLDLGRGDYNEQFF. The CDR3, as DNA: TGTGCCAGCAGCTTAGATCTTGGCAGGGGAGACTACAATGAGCAGTTCTTC.

The chain carries TRBV7-9 and TRBJ2-6; 8 bases align to TRBD1. From germline, CDR1 is SEHNR and CDR2 FQNEAQ (reference sequence). With V trimmed by 1 base and J by 2 bases, 4 bases remained unmatched. The CDR3 has 17 residues. The CDR3 protein is CASSLGQGATGANVLTF. In DNA, the CDR3 is TGTGCCAGCAGCTTAGGGCAGGGGGCAACTGGGGCCAACGTCCTGACTTTC. The full variable domain, in which reference TRBV7-9 and TRBJ2-6 provide the parts outside the CDR3, is DTGVSQNPRHKITKRGQNVTFRCDPISEHNRLYWYRQTLGQGPEFLTYFQNEAQLEKSRLLSDRFSAERPKGSFSTLEIQRTEQGDSAMYLCASSLGQGATGANVLTFGAGSRLTVL.

This clone has only a few counts. The chain recombines TRBV7-2 with TRBJ2-5, with TRBD2 identical over 8 bases. V dropped 1 base and J dropped 3; count of bases not matched to a gene: 7. CDR3 length equals 16 residues. Germline values: CDR1 SGHTA, CDR2 FQGNSA. The CDR3 protein is CASSLEWAGGKETQYF. CDR3 nucleotide sequence: TGTGCCAGCAGCTTAGAATGGGCGGGGGGCAAAGAGACCCAGTACTTC.

This clone was recorded only once. V usage is TRBV6-1 and J usage is TRBJ1-6; 7 positions match TRBD1. The CDR3 extends over 16 amino acids. With 1 base clipped from V and 6 bases from J, the junction kept 6 bases outside the gene matches. Germline-derived CDR1 and CDR2 are MNHNS and SASEGT. In DNA form, the CDR3 reads TGTGCCAGCAGTGAAGTGAGGGGGCTGGGTAATTCACCCCTCCACTTT. Its protein product is CASSEVRGLGNSPLHF.

This chain uses TRBV30 with TRBJ1-4, with a possible D match to TRBD1 (5 bases). With 8 bases removed from V and 3 bases from J, the gap between germline ends came to 13 bases. Germline CDR1 GTSNPN, CDR2 SVGIG (reference sequence). CDR3 size: 13 residues. CDR3 DNA sequence: TGTGCCCATTGGGGCAGATCTAATGAAAAACTGTTTTTT. It yields the protein CAHWGRSNEKLFF.

The V and J genes are TRBV9 and TRBJ1-2; 8 nucleotides line up with TRBD1. The CDR3 spans 14 residues. Germline lookup yields CDR1 SGDLS and CDR2 YYNGEE. V was pared by 0 bases and J by 7 bases, with 5 bases of the junction left unmatched. CDR3 bases: TGTGCCAGCAGCGTAGGACAGGGGAAAGGTGGCTACACCTTC. The encoded protein is CASSVGQGKGGYTF.

The CDR3, as DNA: TGTGCCAGCAGTTACGCGACAGGGGAGGAAAAACTGTTTTTT. Amino acid sequence: CASSYATGEEKLFF. The chain uses TRBV6-5 and TRBJ1-4, with 8 bases matching TRBD1. Losses at the gene ends were 2 bases for V and 8 bases for J; bases not matched to a gene: 4. The CDR3 covers 14 residues. Germline assignment: CDR1 MNHEY and CDR2 SVGAGI.

The genes are TRBV5-4 and TRBJ1-4; D gene unclear. Trimming shortened V by 1 base and J by 0 bases, and 13 bases separated the two germline ends. The CDR3 extends over 17 amino acids. Germline values: CDR1 SGHNT, CDR2 YYREEE (reference sequence). The CDR3, as DNA: TGTGCCAGCAGCTTGTGGGCAGGCACCGCAACTAATGAAAAACTGTTTTTT. Its protein is CASSLWAGTATNEKLFF.

The CDR3, as DNA: TGCGCCAGCAGCCAAGGATCAGCGGGACAGGGCTACGAGCAGTACTTC. It encodes CASSQGSAGQGYEQYF. The chain recombines TRBV4-1 with TRBJ2-7; 9 bases agree with TRBD1. Looked up from germline, CDR1 is MGHRA and CDR2 is YSYEKL. J lost 3 bases, V lost 1 base, and 7 bases had no gene match. The CDR3 contains 16 residues.

The chain employs TRBV10-3 and TRBJ1-2; D might be TRBD1 (6 bases). Trimming shortened V by 3 bases and J by 4 bases, and 12 bases separated the two germline ends. The length of the CDR3 is 14 residues. CDR1 ENHRY and CDR2 SYGVKD come from the germline V gene. CDR3 coding DNA: TGTGCCATCAGTGACCCTGGACAGCCCTATGGCTACACCTTC. Translating gives CAISDPGQPYGYTF.

The chain links TRBV6-5 to TRBJ1-2, with a possible D match to TRBD1 (6 bases). Trimming shortened V by 5 bases and J by 10 bases, and 14 bases separated the two germline ends. Germline V gene sequence: CDR1 MNHEY, CDR2 SVGAGI. The CDR3 runs 12 residues. CDR3 coding DNA: TGTGCCAGCAGTCCAGGGGTCCCCCTCTACACCTTC. Amino acid sequence: CASSPGVPLYTF.

About this clone itself: One end of the junction fails to match germline, which may point to a read error. The rearrangement uses TRBV19 and TRBJ1-1, with D possibly TRBD1 on 6 matching bases. The CDR3 totals 14 residues. From germline, CDR1 is LNHDA and CDR2 SQIVND (reference sequence). CDR3 amino acids: CATTWGLLNTETFF. CDR3 nucleotides: TGTGCCACCACCTGGGGGCTTCTGAACACTGAAACTTTCTTT.

This chain links TRBV27 with TRBJ1-4; TRBD1 aligns across 10 bases. Germline CDR1 is MNHEY and CDR2 is SMNVEV (reference sequence). CDR3 size: 14 residues. V gave up 6 bases and J gave up 8 bases; unmatched junction bases: 6. For the CDR3, the DNA is TGTGCCAGCAGGCGGACAGGGGGAGGGGAAAAACTGTTTTTT. Translating it yields CASRRTGGGEKLFF.

This clone was seen just once. The chain links TRBV2 to TRBJ2-3, with TRBD1 identical over 8 bases. This CDR3 is built from 14 residues. V was pared by 7 bases and J by 4 bases, with 7 bases of the junction left unmatched. CDR1 SNHLY and CDR2 FYNNEI come from the germline V gene. The CDR3 DNA is TGTGCCAGCAAGGACAGGGCCTCCCCAGATACGCAGTATTTT. This encodes CASKDRASPDTQYF.

The chain joins TRBV6-5 to TRBJ2-7; 9 bases agree with TRBD1. Looked up from germline, CDR1 is MNHEY and CDR2 is SVGAGI. The CDR3 covers 15 residues. After removal of 2 bases from V and 6 bases from J, the junction contained 8 bases not matched to a gene. The CDR3 region is CASSYHRGLRVEQYF. The CDR3 DNA is TGTGCCAGCAGTTACCACAGGGGGCTTAGGGTCGAGCAGTACTTC.

The chain is built from TRBV19 and TRBJ2-3, with 8 bases that match TRBD1. V shed 1 base and J 0 bases; nucleotides not matched to a gene: 3. Germline CDR1 is LNHDA and CDR2 is SQIVND (reference sequence). The length of the CDR3 is 16 residues. The CDR3 region has the DNA TGTGCCAGTAGTATAGGGACAGGGTATAGCACAGATACGCAGTATTTT. This sequence encodes CASSIGTGYSTDTQYF.